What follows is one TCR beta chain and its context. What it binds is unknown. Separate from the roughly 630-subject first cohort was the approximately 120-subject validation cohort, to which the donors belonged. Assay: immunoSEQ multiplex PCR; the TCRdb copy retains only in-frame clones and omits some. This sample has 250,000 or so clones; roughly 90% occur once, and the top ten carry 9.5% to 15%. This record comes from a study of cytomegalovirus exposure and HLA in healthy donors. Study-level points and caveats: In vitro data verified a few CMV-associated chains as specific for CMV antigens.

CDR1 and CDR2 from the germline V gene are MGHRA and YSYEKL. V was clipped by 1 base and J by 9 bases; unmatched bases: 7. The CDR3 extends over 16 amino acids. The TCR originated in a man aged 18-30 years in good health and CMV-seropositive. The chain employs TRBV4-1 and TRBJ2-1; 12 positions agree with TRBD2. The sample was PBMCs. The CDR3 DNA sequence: TGCGCCAGCAGCCAAGGCCCACTAGCGGGAGGATCTGAGCAGTTCTTC. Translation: CASSQGPLAGGSEQFF.